These 11 T cell receptor beta chains were sequenced from one sample in a study of blood T cell repertoires in COVID-19. The table came from immunoSEQ multiplex PCR; TCRdb's copy has only in-frame clones and leaves some out. This table has about 210,000 clones, approximately 78% appearing once. Sequenced input: PBMCs or T cells enriched from blood (not recorded which). All receptors come from a man between 40 and 49 years old who had recovered from COVID-19.

This chain connects TRBV6-5 to TRBJ1-5; 8 bases map to TRBD1. V was pared by 4 bases and J by 7 bases, with 3 bases of the junction left unmatched. CDR3 length: 13 residues. The germline V gene has CDR1 MNHEY and CDR2 SVGAGI. The CDR3 reads CASSSGQGQPQHF. CDR3 nucleotide sequence: TGTGCCAGCAGTTCCGGACAGGGCCAGCCCCAGCATTTT.

This clone was seen only a few times. This chain links TRBV7-3 with TRBJ2-1; 7 nucleotides line up with TRBD2. V was pared by 5 bases and J by 7 bases, with 17 bases of the junction left unmatched. CDR1 and CDR2 from the germline V gene are SGHTA and FQGTGA. The CDR3 contains 17 residues. This CDR3 is CASSPEPGLTVGNEQFF. As DNA, the CDR3 is TGTGCCAGCAGCCCCGAACCGGGACTAACCGTTGGGAATGAGCAGTTCTTC.

This chain connects TRBV6-6 to TRBJ2-7; a weak D match, TRBD1 (5 bases). V was pared by 4 bases and J by 1 base, with 11 bases between. The germline gives CDR1 MNHNY, CDR2 SVGAGI (reference sequence). This CDR3 contains 14 residues. CDR3 in amino acids: CASSFRGWSYEQYF. The CDR3 coding sequence is TGTGCCAGCAGTTTTAGGGGCTGGTCCTACGAGCAGTACTTC.

This rearrangement joins TRBV29-1 to TRBJ1-5; possibly TRBD1 for D (5 bases). This CDR3 comprises 13 residues. V was trimmed by 4 bases and J by 0 bases, leaving 7 bases between them. CDR1 and CDR2 (germline): SQVTM, ANQGSEA. CDR3 bases: TGCAGCGTTGGGGGGGATAGCAATCAGCCCCAGCATTTT. Protein product: CSVGGDSNQPQHF.

This clone is a singleton in its sample. V is TRBV19 and J is TRBJ2-7, with 9 bases identical to TRBD2. Germline V gene data show CDR1 as LNHDA and CDR2 as SQIVND (reference sequence). The trim removed 5 bases at V and 5 bases at J, leaving 7 bases unmatched. CDR3 length equals 14 residues. The CDR3 DNA is TGTGCCAGTAGTTTTTCCCTAGCGGGGAACGAGCAGTACTTC. Encoded protein: CASSFSLAGNEQYF.

The rearrangement links TRBV18 to TRBJ2-7; possible D gene TRBD1, 7 bases. V dropped 3 bases and J dropped 0 bases, with 18 bases sitting between them. This CDR3 has 17 residues. Looked up from germline, CDR1 is KGHSH and CDR2 is LQKENI. CDR3 nucleotides: TGTGCCAGCTCACCGGGGACAGTGGGGAGGAGCTCCTACGAGCAGTACTTC. Its translation: CASSPGTVGRSSYEQYF.

This clone was picked up a small number of times. The rearrangement uses TRBV6-1 and TRBJ1-2, with D tentatively TRBD1 (6 bases). CDR3 size: 14 residues. Germline-derived CDR1 and CDR2 are MNHNS and SASEGT. V was cut by 3 bases and J by 6 bases, with 14 bases left in between. The CDR3 bases are TGTGCCAGCAGTGAGAGGGGGAGTTGGGATGGCTACACCTTC. Translation: CASSERGSWDGYTF.

The V call is TRBV5-6, the J call TRBJ2-2; maybe TRBD2 (7 bases). The V gene's germline CDR1 is SGHDT and CDR2 YYEEEE. This CDR3 spans 16 amino acids. The ends were cut back, 4 bases at V and 5 bases at J, with 18 bases in the middle. CDR3 sequence: CASSHPGGTRTGELFF. CDR3 coding DNA: TGTGCCAGCAGCCATCCGGGGGGCACCAGGACCGGGGAGCTGTTTTTT.

In its sample, this clone was seen many times. The chain uses TRBV7-8 and TRBJ1-6, with D maybe TRBD1 (6 bases). CDR1 SGHVS and CDR2 FQNEAQ come from the germline V gene. V shed 2 bases and J shed 10 bases, with 15 bases lying between them. The CDR3 runs 15 residues. The CDR3 DNA is TGTGCCAGCAGCTTACTTTTACAGGGACAATCACCCCTCCACTTT. Its protein product is CASSLLLQGQSPLHF.

The chain employs TRBV4-1 and TRBJ2-1; D possibly corresponds to TRBD2 (6 bases). CDR1 is MGHRA, CDR2 YSYEKL, per germline. Between the trimmed V and J ends, which lost 1 base and 8 bases, there was a span of 12 bases. CDR3 size: 14 residues. The CDR3 sequence: CASSQVGGGDEQFF. The CDR3 DNA follows: TGCGCCAGCAGCCAAGTTGGGGGAGGAGATGAGCAGTTCTTC.

The chain combines TRBV6-4 with TRBJ1-5; D uncertain. Trimming left V 4 bases short and J 0 bases short, with 10 bases between. Germline V gene lookup returns CDR1 MRHNA and CDR2 SNTAGT. The CDR3 loop spans 15 amino acids. DNA for the CDR3: TGTGCCAGCAGTGGGCCGGACTATAGCAATCAGCCCCAGCATTTT. Translating it yields CASSGPDYSNQPQHF.